This T cell receptor beta chain was recorded in a study of Graves' ophthalmopathy and Graves' hyperthyroidism. Study results and limitations: Blood also contained most of the expanded thyroid clonotypes above 0.001 frequency.

V was pared by 4 bases and J by 2 bases, with 18 bases between. Germline CDR1 SEHNR, CDR2 FQNEAQ (reference sequence). CDR3 size: 16 residues. Beta-chain TCR CDR3 regions were amplified from RNA transcripts. A first-round RT-PCR used HTBI primers, followed by a second-round multiplex PCR. TCRdb used MiXCR to reprocess the multiplex PCR reads, holding one entry per CDR3 protein. This table has a few hundred thousand distinct CDR3 sequences, approximately 17% appearing once. Stable hyperthyroidism was defined by absence of ophthalmopathy within 18 months of follow-up. Hyperthyroidism in these 18- to 65-year-old patients was newly diagnosed, lasting under 2 months. This clonotype was found many times. Its antigen is not identified.

Sequenced sample: peripheral blood. This receptor was obtained from an adult woman with stable Graves' hyperthyroidism. The J gene is TRBJ2-7, the V gene TRBV7-9; tentative D call: TRBD1 (5 bases). CDR3 coding DNA: TGTGCCAGCAGCTCTACTTTCTTGACAGCCACCTACGAGCAGTACTTC. It yields the protein CASSSTFLTATYEQYF.